Following are 2 T cell receptor beta chains from one sample sequenced in a study of T-cell memory formation after mild COVID-19. MiXCR, run by TCRdb on the 5' RACE reads, gives a single entry per CDR3 protein. The sample lists nearly 200,000 distinct CDR3 sequences; about 18% were seen once. The material sequenced was PBMCs or a T cell subset sorted from them (not recorded which). These receptors came from an adult woman who had mild COVID-19 (a few samples of this study predate the infection). Cell type and time point are not known.

This clonotype was counted a few times. The V call is TRBV25-1, the J call TRBJ2-5, with D tentatively TRBD1 or TRBD2 (6 bases each). CDR3 length: 14 residues. The V end lost 5 bases, the J end lost 5 bases, and 15 bases lay between the germline ends. CDR1 MGHDK and CDR2 SYGVNS come from the germline V gene. CDR3 protein: CASSRPGAAETQYF. In DNA form, the CDR3 reads TGTGCCAGCAGTCGGCCGGGGGCGGCGGAGACCCAGTACTTC.

CDR3 nucleotides: TGTGCCCCCTCCCCGGACAGGGCGAACACCGGGGAGCTGTTTTTT. Amino acid sequence: CAPSPDRANTGELFF. The V call is TRBV7-9, the J call TRBJ2-2, with 8 bases matching TRBD1. The germline gives CDR1 SEHNR, CDR2 FQNEAQ (reference sequence). V dropped 11 bases and J dropped 0; count of bases not matched to a gene: 8. This CDR3 is built from 15 residues.